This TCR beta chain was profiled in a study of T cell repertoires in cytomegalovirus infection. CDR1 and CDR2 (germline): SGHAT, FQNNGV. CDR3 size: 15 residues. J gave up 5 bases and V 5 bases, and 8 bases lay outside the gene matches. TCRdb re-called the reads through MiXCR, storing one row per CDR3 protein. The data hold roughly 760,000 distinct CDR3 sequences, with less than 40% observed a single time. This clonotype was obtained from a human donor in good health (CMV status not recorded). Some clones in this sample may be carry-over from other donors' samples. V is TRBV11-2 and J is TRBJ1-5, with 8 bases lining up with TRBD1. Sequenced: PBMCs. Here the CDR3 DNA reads TGTGCCAGCAGCGCTGGGACAGGATGGGATCAGCCCCAGCATTTT. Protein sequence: CASSAGTGWDQPQHF.